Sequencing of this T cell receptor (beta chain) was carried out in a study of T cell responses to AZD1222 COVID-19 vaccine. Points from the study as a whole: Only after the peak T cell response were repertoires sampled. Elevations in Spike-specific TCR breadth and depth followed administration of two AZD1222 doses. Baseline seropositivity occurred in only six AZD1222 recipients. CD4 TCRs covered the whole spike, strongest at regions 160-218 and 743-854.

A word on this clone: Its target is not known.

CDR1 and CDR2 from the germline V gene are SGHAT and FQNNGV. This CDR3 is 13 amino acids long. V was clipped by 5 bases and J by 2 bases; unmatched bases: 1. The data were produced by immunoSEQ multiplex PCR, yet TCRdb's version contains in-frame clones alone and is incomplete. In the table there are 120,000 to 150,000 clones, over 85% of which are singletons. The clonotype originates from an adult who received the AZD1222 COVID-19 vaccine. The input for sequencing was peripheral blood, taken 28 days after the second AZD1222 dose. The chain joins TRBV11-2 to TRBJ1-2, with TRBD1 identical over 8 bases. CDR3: CASSRDRNYGYTF. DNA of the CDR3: TGTGCCAGCAGCCGGGACAGGAACTATGGCTACACCTTC.